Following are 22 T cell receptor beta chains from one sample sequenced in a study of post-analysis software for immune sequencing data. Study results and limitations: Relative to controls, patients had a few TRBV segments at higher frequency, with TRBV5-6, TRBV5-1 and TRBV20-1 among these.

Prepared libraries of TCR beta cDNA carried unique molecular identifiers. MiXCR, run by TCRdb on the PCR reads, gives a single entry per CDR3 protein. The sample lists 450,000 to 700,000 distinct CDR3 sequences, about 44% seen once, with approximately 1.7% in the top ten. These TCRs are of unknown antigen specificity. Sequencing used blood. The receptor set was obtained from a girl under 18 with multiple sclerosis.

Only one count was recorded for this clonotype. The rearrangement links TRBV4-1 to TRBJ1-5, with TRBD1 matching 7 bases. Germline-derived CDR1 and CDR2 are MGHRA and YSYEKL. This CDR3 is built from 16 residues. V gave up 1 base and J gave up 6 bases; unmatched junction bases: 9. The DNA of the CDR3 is TGCGCCAGCAGCCAAGGGATAGACAGGGTGACTCAGCCCCAGCATTTT. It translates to CASSQGIDRVTQPQHF.

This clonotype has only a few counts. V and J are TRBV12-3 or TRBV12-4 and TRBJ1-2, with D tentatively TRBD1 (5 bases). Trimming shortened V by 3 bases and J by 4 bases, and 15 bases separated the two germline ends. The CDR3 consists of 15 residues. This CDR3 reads CASSFPGRGIYGYTF. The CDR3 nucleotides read TGTGCCAGCAGTTTTCCGGGGCGAGGAATCTATGGCTACACCTTC.

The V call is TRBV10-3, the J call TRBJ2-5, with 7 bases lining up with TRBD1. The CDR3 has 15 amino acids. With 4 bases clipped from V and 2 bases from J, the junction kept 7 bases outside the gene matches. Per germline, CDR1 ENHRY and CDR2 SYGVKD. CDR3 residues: CAISARSQGQETQYF. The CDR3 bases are TGTGCCATCAGTGCTAGGTCACAGGGGCAAGAGACCCAGTACTTC.

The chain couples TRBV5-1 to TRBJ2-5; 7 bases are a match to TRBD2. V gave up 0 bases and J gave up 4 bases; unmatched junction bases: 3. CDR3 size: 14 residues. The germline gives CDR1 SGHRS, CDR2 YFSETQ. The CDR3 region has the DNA TGCGCCAGCAGCTTGGCCTGGGAGGGAGAGACCCAGTACTTC. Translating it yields CASSLAWEGETQYF.

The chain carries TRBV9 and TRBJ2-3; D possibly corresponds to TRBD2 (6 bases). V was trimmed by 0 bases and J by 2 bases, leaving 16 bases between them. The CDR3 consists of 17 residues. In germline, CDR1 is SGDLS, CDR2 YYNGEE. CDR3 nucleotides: TGTGCCAGCAGCGTAGAGGGAGGTGGTCTACTCACAGATACGCAGTATTTT. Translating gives CASSVEGGGLLTDTQYF.

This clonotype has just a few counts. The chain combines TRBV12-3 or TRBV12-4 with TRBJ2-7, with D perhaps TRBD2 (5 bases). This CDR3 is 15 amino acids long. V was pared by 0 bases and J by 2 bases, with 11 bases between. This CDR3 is CASSLALASAYEQYF. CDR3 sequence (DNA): TGTGCCAGCAGTTTAGCGCTAGCTTCCGCCTACGAGCAGTACTTC.

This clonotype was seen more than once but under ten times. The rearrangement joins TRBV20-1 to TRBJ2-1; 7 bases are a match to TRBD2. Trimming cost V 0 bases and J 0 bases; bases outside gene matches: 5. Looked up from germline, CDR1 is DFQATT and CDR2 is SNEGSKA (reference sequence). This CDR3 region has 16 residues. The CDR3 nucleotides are TGCAGTGCTAGAGATCGTCTAGCGGCCTCCTACAATGAGCAGTTCTTC. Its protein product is CSARDRLAASYNEQFF.

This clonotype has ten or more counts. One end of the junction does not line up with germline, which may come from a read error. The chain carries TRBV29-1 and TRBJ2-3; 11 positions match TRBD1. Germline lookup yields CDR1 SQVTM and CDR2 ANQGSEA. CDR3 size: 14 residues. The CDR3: CSVARTGGTDTQYF. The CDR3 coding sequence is TGCAGCGTTGCTCGGACAGGGGGCACCGATACGCAGTATTTT.

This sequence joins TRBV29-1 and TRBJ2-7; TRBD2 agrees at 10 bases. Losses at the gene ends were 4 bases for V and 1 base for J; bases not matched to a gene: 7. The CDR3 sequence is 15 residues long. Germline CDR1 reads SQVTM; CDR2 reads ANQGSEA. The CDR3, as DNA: TGCAGCGTTGGCCCGAAAGCGGGGGGGTCCTACGAGCAGTACTTC. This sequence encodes CSVGPKAGGSYEQYF.

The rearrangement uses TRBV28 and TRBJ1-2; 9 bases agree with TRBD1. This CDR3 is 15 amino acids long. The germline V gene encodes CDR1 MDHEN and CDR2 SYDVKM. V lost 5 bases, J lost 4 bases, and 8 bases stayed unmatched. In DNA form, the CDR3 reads TGTGCCAGCAGTCCTGGGGACAGGGCCCTCTATGGCTACACCTTC. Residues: CASSPGDRALYGYTF.

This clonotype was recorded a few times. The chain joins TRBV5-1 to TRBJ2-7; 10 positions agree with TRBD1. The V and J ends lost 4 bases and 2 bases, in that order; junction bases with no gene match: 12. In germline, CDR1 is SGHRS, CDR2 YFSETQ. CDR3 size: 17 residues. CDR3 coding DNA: TGCGCCAGCAGCCCAGGACAGGGGGGACTCCCTGCCTACGAGCAGTACTTC. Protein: CASSPGQGGLPAYEQYF.

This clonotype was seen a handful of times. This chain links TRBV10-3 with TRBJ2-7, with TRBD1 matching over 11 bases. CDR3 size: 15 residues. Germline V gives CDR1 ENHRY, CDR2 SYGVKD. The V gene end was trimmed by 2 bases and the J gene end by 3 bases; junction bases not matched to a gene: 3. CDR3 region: CAISELGQGGYEQYF. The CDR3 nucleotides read TGTGCCATCAGTGAGCTGGGACAGGGGGGCTACGAGCAGTACTTC.

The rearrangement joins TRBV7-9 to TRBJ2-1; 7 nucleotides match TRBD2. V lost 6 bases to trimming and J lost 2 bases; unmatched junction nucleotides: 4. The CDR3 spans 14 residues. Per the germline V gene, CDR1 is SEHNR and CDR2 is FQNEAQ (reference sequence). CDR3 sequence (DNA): TGTGCCAGCAGGGGGGAGGGCCCCTACAATGAGCAGTTCTTC. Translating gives CASRGEGPYNEQFF.

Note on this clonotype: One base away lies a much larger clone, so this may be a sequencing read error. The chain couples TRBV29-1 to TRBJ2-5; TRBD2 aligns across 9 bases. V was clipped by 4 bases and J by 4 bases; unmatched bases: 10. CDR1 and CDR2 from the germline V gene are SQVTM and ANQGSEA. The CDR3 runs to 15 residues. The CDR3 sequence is CSVGTSEASSETQYF. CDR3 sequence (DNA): TGCAGCGTTGGGACTAGCGAGGCATCGTCAGAGACCCAGTACTTC.

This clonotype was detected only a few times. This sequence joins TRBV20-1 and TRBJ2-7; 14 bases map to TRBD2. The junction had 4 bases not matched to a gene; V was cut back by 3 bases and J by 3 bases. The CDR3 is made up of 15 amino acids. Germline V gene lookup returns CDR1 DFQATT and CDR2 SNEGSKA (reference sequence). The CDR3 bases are TGCAGTGCTAGGCACGGGACTAGCGGGGGCTACGAGCAGTACTTC. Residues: CSARHGTSGGYEQYF.

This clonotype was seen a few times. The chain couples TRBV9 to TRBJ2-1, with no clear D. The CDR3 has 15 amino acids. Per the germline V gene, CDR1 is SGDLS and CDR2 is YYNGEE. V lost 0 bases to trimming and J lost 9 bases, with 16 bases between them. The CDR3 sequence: CASSVEDRQVGEQFF. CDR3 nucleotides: TGTGCCAGCAGCGTAGAAGATCGGCAAGTGGGTGAGCAGTTCTTC. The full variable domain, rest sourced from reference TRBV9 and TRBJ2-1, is DSGVTQTPKHLITATGQRVTLRCSPRSGDLSVYWYQQSLDQGLQFLIQYYNGEERAKGNILERFSAQQFPDLHSELNLSSLELGDSALYFCASSVEDRQVGEQFFGPGTRLTVL.

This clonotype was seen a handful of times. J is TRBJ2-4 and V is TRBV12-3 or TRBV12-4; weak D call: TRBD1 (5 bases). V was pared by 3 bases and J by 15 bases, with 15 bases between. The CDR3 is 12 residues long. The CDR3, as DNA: TGTGCCAGCAGTTTCAGCAGTGGTAGGGGGTACTTC. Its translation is CASSFSSGRGYF.

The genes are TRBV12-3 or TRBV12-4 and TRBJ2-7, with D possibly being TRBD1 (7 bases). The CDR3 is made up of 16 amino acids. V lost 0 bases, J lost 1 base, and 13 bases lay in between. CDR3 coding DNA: TGTGCCAGCAGTTTAGCGCAGACAGGGAGGTCCTACGAGCAGTACTTC. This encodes CASSLAQTGRSYEQYF.

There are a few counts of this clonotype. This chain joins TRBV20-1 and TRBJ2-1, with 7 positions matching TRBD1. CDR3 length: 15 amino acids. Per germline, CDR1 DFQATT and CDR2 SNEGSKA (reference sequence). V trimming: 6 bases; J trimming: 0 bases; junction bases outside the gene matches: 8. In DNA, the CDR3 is TGCAGTGCGACCAGGACAGGAGACTCCTACAATGAGCAGTTCTTC. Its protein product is CSATRTGDSYNEQFF.

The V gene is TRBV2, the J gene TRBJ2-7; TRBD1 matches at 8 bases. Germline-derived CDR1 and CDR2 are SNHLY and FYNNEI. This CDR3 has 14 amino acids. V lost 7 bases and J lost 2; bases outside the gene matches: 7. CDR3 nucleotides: TGTGCCAGCACGGGACAGGCCGTCCCCTACGAGCAGTACTTC. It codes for CASTGQAVPYEQYF.

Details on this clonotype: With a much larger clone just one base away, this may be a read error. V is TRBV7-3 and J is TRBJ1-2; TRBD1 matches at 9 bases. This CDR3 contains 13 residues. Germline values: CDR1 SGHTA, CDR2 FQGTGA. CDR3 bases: TGTGCCAGCAGCCCGGACAGGGGCTATAGCTACACCTTC. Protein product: CASSPDRGYSYTF. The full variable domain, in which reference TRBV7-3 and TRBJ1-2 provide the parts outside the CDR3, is GAGVSQTPSNKVTEKGKYVELRCDPISGHTALYWYRQSLGQGPEFLIYFQGTGAADDSGLPNDRFFAVRPEGSVSTLKIQRTERGDSAVYLCASSPDRGYSYTFGSGTRLTVV.

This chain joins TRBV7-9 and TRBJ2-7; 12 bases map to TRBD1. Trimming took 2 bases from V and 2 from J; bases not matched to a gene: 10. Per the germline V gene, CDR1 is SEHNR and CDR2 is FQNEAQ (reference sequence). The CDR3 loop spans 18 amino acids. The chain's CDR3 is CASSLPPRDRGRPYEQYF. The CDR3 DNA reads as TGTGCCAGCAGCTTACCGCCCCGGGACAGGGGGCGCCCCTACGAGCAGTACTTC.